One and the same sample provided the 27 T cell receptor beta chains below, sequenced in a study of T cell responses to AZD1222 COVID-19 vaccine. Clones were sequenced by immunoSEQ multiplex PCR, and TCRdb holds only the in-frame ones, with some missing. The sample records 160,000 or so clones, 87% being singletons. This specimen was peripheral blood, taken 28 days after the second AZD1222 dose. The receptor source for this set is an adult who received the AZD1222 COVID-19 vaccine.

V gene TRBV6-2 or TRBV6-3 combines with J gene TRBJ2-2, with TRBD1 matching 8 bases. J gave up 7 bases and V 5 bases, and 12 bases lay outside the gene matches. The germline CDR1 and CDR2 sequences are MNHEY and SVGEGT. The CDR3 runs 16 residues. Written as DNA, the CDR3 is TGTGCCAGCAGTGGGACAGGAAGGAAAGGGAGCGGGGAGCTGTTTTTT. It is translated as CASSGTGRKGSGELFF.

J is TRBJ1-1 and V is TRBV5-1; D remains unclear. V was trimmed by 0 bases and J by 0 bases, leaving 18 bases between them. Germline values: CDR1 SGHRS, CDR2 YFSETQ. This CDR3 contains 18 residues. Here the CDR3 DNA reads TGCGCCAGCAGCTTGGTCGGGAATTTGGTCTCAATGAACACTGAAGCTTTCTTT. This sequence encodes CASSLVGNLVSMNTEAFF.

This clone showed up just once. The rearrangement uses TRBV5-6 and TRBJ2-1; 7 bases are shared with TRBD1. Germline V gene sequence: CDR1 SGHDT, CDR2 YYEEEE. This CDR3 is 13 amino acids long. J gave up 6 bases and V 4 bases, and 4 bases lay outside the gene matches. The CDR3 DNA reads TGTGCCAGCAGCGTAGACAGGGTCAATGAGCAGTTCTTC. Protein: CASSVDRVNEQFF. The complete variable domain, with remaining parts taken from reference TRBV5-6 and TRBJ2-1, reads DAGVTQSPTHLIKTRGQQVTLRCSPKSGHDTVSWYQQALGQGPQFIFQYYEEEERQRGNFPDRFSGHQFPNYSSELNVNALLLGDSALYLCASSVDRVNEQFFGPGTRLTVL.

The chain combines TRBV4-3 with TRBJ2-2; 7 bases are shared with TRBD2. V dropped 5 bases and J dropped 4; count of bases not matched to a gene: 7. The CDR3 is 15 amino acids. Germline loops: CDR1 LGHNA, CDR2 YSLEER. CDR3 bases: TGCGCCAGCAGCACGAAGCGGGGTGGCACCGGGGAGCTGTTTTTT. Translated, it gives CASSTKRGGTGELFF.

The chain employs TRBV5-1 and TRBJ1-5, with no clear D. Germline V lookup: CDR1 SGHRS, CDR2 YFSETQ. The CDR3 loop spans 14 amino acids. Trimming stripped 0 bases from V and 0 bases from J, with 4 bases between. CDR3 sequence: CASSLDNSNQPQHF. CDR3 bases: TGCGCCAGCAGCTTGGATAATAGCAATCAGCCCCAGCATTTT.

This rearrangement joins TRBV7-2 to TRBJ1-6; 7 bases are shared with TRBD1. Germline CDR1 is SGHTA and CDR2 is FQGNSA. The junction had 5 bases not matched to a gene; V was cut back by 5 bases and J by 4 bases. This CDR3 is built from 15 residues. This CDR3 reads CASSADRRYNSPLHF. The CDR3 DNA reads TGTGCCAGCAGCGCGGACAGGAGATATAATTCACCCCTCCACTTT.

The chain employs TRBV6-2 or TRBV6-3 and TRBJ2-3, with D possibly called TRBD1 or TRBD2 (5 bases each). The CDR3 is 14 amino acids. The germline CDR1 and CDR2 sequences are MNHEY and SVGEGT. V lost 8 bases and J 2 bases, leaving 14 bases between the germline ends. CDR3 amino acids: CASCRDGITDTQYF. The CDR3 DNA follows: TGTGCCAGCTGCCGGGACGGGATCACAGATACGCAGTATTTT.

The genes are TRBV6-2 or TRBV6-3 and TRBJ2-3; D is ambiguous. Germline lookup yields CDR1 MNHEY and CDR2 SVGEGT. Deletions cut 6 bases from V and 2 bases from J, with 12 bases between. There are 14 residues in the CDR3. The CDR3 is CASSPSGYTDTQYF. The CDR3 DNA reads TGTGCCAGCAGCCCCAGTGGGTACACAGATACGCAGTATTTT.

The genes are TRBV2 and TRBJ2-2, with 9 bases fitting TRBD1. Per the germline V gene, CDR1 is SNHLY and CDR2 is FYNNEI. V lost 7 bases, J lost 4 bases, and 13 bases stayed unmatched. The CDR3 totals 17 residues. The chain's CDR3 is CASTPFGGGQGTGELFF. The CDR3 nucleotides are TGTGCCAGCACCCCTTTTGGGGGGGGACAGGGCACCGGGGAGCTGTTTTTT.

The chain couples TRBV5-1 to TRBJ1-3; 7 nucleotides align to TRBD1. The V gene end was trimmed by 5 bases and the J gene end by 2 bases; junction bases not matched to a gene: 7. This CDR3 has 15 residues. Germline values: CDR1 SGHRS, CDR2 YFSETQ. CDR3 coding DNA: TGCGCCAGCAGACGCGACAGGGCCCCTGGAAACACCATATATTTT. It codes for CASRRDRAPGNTIYF.

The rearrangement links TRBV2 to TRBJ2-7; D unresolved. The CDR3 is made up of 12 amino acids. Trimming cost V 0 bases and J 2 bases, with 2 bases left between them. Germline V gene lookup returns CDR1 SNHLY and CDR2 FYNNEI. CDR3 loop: CASSEAAYEQYF. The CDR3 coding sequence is TGTGCCAGCAGTGAAGCTGCCTACGAGCAGTACTTC.

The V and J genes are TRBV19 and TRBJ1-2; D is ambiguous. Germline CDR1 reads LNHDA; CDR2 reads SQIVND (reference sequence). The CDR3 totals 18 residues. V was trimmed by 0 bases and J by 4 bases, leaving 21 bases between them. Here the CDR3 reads CASSIDRGFGGNRYGYTF. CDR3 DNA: TGTGCCAGTAGTATAGATCGCGGCTTTGGAGGAAACCGCTATGGCTACACCTTC.

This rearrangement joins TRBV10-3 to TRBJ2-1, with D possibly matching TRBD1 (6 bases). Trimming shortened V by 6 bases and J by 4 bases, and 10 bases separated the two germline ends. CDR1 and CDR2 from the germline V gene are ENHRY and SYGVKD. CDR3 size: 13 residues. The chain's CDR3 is CAISLQGYNEQFF. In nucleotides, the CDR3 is TGTGCCATCAGCCTTCAGGGGTACAATGAGCAGTTCTTC.

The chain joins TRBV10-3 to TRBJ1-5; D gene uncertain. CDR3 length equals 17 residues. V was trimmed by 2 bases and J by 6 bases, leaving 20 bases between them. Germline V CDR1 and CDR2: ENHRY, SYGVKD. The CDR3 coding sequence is TGTGCCATCAGTGAGCACTTATTAATGGAGGGAAGTCAGCCCCAGCATTTT. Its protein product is CAISEHLLMEGSQPQHF.

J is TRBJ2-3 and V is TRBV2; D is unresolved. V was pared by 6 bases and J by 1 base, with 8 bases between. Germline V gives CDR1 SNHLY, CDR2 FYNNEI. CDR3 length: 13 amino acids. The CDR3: CASRRDGTDTQYF. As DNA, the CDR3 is TGTGCCAGCAGGCGTGACGGCACAGATACGCAGTATTTT.

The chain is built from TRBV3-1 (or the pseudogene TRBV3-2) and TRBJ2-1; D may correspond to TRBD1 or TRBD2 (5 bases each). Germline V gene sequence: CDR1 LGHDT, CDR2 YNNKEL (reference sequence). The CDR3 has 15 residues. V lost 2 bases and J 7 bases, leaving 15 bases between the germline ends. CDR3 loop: CASSQYVGRLNEQFF. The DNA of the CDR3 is TGTGCCAGCAGCCAATACGTGGGACGCCTAAATGAGCAGTTCTTC.

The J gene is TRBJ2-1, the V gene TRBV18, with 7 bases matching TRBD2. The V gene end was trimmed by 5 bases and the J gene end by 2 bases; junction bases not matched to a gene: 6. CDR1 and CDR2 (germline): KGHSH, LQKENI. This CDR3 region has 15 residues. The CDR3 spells CASSESSGTYNEQFF. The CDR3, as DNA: TGTGCCAGCTCAGAGTCAAGCGGGACCTACAATGAGCAGTTCTTC.

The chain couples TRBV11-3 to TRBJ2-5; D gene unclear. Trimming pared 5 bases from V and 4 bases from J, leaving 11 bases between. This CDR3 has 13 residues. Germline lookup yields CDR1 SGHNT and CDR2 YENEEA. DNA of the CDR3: TGTGCCAGCAGCACGCAGGCGCGAGAGACCCAGTACTTC. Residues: CASSTQARETQYF.

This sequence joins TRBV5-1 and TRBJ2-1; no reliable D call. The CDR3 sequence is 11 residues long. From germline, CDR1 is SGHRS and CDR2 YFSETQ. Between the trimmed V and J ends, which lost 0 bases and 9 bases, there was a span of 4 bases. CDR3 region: CASSLDLEQFF. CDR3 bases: TGCGCCAGCAGCTTGGATCTTGAGCAGTTCTTC.

The CDR3 spells CASRLLAGGKDTQYF. The CDR3 nucleotides read TGTGCCAGCAGATTATTAGCGGGAGGGAAGGATACGCAGTATTTT. The rearrangement joins TRBV6-4 to TRBJ2-3; 11 positions match TRBD2. The CDR3 totals 15 residues. CDR1 MRHNA and CDR2 SNTAGT come from the germline V gene. J lost 6 bases, V lost 6 bases, and 8 bases had no gene match.

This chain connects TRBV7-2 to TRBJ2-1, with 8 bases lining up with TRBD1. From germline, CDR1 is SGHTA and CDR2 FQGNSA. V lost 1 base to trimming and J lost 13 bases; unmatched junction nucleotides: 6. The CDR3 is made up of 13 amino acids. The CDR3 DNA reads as TGTGCCAGCAGCTTAGAAGGTGGACAGGGACAGTTCTTC. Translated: CASSLEGGQGQFF.

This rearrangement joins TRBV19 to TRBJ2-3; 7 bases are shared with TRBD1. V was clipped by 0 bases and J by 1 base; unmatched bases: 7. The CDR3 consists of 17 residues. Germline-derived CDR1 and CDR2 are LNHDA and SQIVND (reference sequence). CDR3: CASSIDRGQAGTDTQYF. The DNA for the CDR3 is TGTGCCAGTAGTATAGATCGCGGACAGGCCGGCACAGATACGCAGTATTTT.

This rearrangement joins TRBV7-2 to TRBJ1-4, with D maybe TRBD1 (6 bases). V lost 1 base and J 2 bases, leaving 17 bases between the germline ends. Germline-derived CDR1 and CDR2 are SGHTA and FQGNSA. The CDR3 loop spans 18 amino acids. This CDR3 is CASSLDKQGYTTNEKLFF. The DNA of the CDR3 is TGTGCCAGCAGCTTAGATAAGCAGGGGTATACGACTAATGAAAAACTGTTTTTT.

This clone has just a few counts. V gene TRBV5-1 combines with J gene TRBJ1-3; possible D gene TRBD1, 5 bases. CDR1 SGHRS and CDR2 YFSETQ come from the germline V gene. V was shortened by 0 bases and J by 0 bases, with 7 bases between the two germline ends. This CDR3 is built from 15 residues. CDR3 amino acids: CASSLDGASGNTIYF. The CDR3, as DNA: TGCGCCAGCAGCTTGGATGGGGCCTCTGGAAACACCATATATTTT.

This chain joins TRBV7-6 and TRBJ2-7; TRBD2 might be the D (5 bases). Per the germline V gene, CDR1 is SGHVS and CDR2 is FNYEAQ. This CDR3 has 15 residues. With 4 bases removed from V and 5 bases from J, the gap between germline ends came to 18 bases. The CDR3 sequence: CASSSIYGEHHEQYF. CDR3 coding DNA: TGTGCCAGCAGCTCTATATACGGGGAACACCACGAGCAGTACTTC.

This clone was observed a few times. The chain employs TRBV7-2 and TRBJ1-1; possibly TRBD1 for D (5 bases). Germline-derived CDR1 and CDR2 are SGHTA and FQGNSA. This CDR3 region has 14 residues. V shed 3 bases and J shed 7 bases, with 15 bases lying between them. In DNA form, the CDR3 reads TGTGCCAGCAGCTTGTTGTTCAGTGGGGGTGAAGCTTTCTTT. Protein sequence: CASSLLFSGGEAFF. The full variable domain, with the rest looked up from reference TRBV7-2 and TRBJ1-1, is GAGVSQSPSNKVTEKGKDVELRCDPISGHTALYWYRQSLGQGLEFLIYFQGNSAPDKSGLPSDRFSAERTGGSVSTLTIQRTQQEDSAVYLCASSLLFSGGEAFFGQGTRLTVV.

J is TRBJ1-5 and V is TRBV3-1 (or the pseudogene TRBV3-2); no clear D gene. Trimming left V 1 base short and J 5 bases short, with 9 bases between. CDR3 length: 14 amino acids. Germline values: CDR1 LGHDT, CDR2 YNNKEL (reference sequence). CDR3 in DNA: TGTGCCAGCAGCCAAGGAGGGCTTGATCAGCCCCAGCATTTT. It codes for CASSQGGLDQPQHF.